Listed below are T cell receptor beta chains from one sample, sequenced in a study of pediatric ulcerative colitis. Profiling relied on immunoSEQ multiplex PCR, and the TCRdb table lists in-frame clones only, not all of them. The sample lists about 36,000 clones; more than 70% were seen once. The specimen sequenced was gut tissue. These receptors were taken from a boy aged 10-17 years with moderate ulcerative colitis. The CDR3 runs from the conserved cysteine through the conserved F or W. Fields, in order: J gene, D gene, V gene, clone size, CDR3 DNA, CDR3 protein. D genes are given only for firm matches. Expanded clones get a size class; other rows say once, few or many, or leave the size out.

>TRBJ2-7|TRBD1|TRBV11-3|once
TGTGCCAGCAGCCCCGGACAGGGGGGCTACGAGCAGTACTTC
CASSPGQGGYEQYF
>TRBJ2-7|TRBD2|TRBV7-2|.
TGTGCCAGCAGCTTTTTAGCGGGGGGGCCTCCCAACGAGCAGTACTTC
CASSFLAGGPPNEQYF
>TRBJ1-1|.|TRBV29-1|.
TGCAGCGGTAACCAGGGGCTTCGCGGCACTGAAGCTTTCTTT
CSGNQGLRGTEAFF
>TRBJ1-5|TRBD1|TRBV6-6|.
TGTGCCAGCAGATTGACAGGGAATCAGCCCCAGCATTTT
CASRLTGNQPQHF
>TRBJ2-1|TRBD2|TRBV5-4|.
TGTGCCAGCAGCTTTTCGGCGGGAGATGAGCAGTTCTTC
CASSFSAGDEQFF
>TRBJ2-7|.|TRBV5-1|.
TGCGCCAGCAGCCTCTTTTACGAGCAGTACTTC
CASSLFYEQYF
>TRBJ2-3|TRBD2|TRBV6-6|once
TGTGCCAGCAGTTTCACGATAGCGGGAGTATCAGATACGCAGTATTTT
CASSFTIAGVSDTQYF
>TRBJ2-3|.|TRBV28|.
TGTGCCAGCAGTCGAGTGGTTGTGAGCACAGATACGCAGTATTTT
CASSRVVVSTDTQYF
>TRBJ1-2|.|TRBV18|.
TGTGCCAGCTCACCGAGCCCGGACAGTCCTAACTATGGCTACACCTTC
CASSPSPDSPNYGYTF
>TRBJ2-7|TRBD1|TRBV19|.
TGTGCCAGTAGTACAATAGGGGGGACAGGGCTTCACGAGCAGTACTTC
CASSTIGGTGLHEQYF
>TRBJ2-2|TRBD2|TRBV7-3|few
TGTGCCAGCAGCCCGCCGGGGGGTTCAAACACCGGGGAGCTGTTTTTT
CASSPPGGSNTGELFF
>TRBJ2-5|.|TRBV18|few
TGTGCCAGCTCACTACAAGAGACCCAGTACTTC
CASSLQETQYF
>TRBJ1-4|TRBD1|TRBV7-2|.
TGTGCCAGCAGCTCGACAGGGTTGGGTACTAATGAAAAACTGTTTTTT
CASSSTGLGTNEKLFF
>TRBJ1-1|.|TRBV7-2|.
TGTGCCAGCAGCCACCGGGGGGCGATAGTCACTGAAGCTTTCTTT
CASSHRGAIVTEAFF
>TRBJ2-7|TRBD2|TRBV4-1|.
TGCGCCAGCAGCCCCGGACTAGCGGGGGCCTCCTACGAGCAGTACTTC
CASSPGLAGASYEQYF
>TRBJ1-1|.|TRBV28|.
TGTGCCAGCAGATACGGACAGACTGAAGCTTTCTTT
CASRYGQTEAFF
>TRBJ2-5|.|TRBV5-1|.
TGCGCCAGCAGCCCAGACGGGACGTCACTGTACTTC
CASSPDGTSLYF
>TRBJ2-5|TRBD1|TRBV28|.
TGTGCCAGCAGTTTCTCCCCGGGGGGCCTCCGGGACAGGGTTCGGGAAGAGACCCAGTACTTC
CASSFSPGGLRDRVREETQYF
>TRBJ2-6|TRBD1|TRBV5-6|.
TGTGCCAGCAGCTTTGACAGGGCGAGCGGGGCCAACGTCCTGACTTTC
CASSFDRASGANVLTF
>TRBJ1-2|TRBD1|TRBV30|.
TGTGCCTGGAGTGCCGGGACAGGGACAAGACTATACGGCTACACCTTC
CAWSAGTGTRLYGYTF
>TRBJ2-7|.|TRBV5-1|.
TGCGCCAGCAGCTACCGGGCCTACGAGCAGTACTTC
CASSYRAYEQYF
>TRBJ2-1|TRBD2|TRBV2|once
TGTGCCAGCAGGATTCGGGGGGATGAGCAGTTCTTC
CASRIRGDEQFF
>TRBJ1-2|TRBD1|TRBV25-1|.
TGTGCCAGCAGTGAAGGGACAGGGGTCTATGGCTACACCTTC
CASSEGTGVYGYTF
>TRBJ1-1|TRBD1|TRBV19|.
TGTGCCAGTAGTACCGGGACAGGGGGCGCGTACACTGAAGCTTTCTTT
CASSTGTGGAYTEAFF
>TRBJ2-7|.|TRBV4-1|.
TGCGCCAGCAGCCAACGACACTTGCATGGGGACGAGCAGTACTTC
CASSQRHLHGDEQYF
>TRBJ2-5|.|TRBV11-3|.
TGTGCCAGCAGCTTCCTAGCTGTGCGGGGGCCGGGGTCGCAAGAGACCCAGTACTTC
CASSFLAVRGPGSQETQYF
>TRBJ1-1|.|TRBV5-1|.
TGCGCCAGCAGCTTGGATCTAGGGCAGGAAGCTTTCTTT
CASSLDLGQEAFF
>TRBJ2-3|.|TRBV11-2|.
TGTGCCAGCAGCACCCGGGGGGACAGTCGAGATACGCAGTATTTT
CASSTRGDSRDTQYF
>TRBJ1-1|TRBD1|TRBV7-2|.
TGTGCCAGCAGCCCAACTCGGACAGGGCAAGCTTTCTTT
CASSPTRTGQAFF
>TRBJ2-7|.|TRBV27|.
TGTGCCAGCAGTTCGGGGCGTCAGACCTACGAGCAGTACTTC
CASSSGRQTYEQYF
>TRBJ1-2|.|TRBV6-5|.
TGTGCCAGCAGTTACGGACCGGTGGGGGGCTACACCTTC
CASSYGPVGGYTF
>TRBJ1-2|.|TRBV6-4|.
TGTGCCAGCAGTGACGGGCCGGATGGCTACACCTTC
CASSDGPDGYTF
>TRBJ1-5|TRBD1|TRBV27|.
TGTGCCAGCCCCCCGAGGGGAGACAGGGGTTTCAATCAGCCCCAGCATTTT
CASPPRGDRGFNQPQHF
>TRBJ2-7|.|TRBV29-1|.
TGCAGCGCAGGGACTCCACCGTACGAGCAGTACTTC
CSAGTPPYEQYF
>TRBJ1-1|TRBD1|TRBV7-9|.
TGTGCCAGCAGCTTAGACAGGGGCACTGAAGCTTTCTTT
CASSLDRGTEAFF
>TRBJ2-3|TRBD2|TRBV7-2|.
TGTGCCAGCAGCTTAGAGGTTTCTAGCGGGAGAACAGATACGCAGTATTTT
CASSLEVSSGRTDTQYF
>TRBJ2-7|.|TRBV9|once
TGTGCCAGCAGCGTAGAGGGGGACTCCTACGAGCAGTACTTC
CASSVEGDSYEQYF
>TRBJ2-2|.|TRBV30|once
TGTGCCTGGAGTGTATTTGGGGCCGGCACCGGGGAGCTGTTTTTT
CAWSVFGAGTGELFF
>TRBJ2-7|TRBD1|TRBV5-5|.
TGTGCCAGCAGCTTGCGGGGGACAGGGCCTTACGAGCAGTACTTC
CASSLRGTGPYEQYF
>TRBJ1-5|.|TRBV6-5|.
TGTGCCACGGGGGCCTATAGCAATCAGCCCCAGCATTTT
CATGAYSNQPQHF
>TRBJ2-5|TRBD2|TRBV5-1|.
TGCGCCAGCAGCTTGGGGGGACTAGCGGGAGAGACCCAGTACTTC
CASSLGGLAGETQYF
>TRBJ2-7|TRBD2|TRBV28|.
TGTGCCAGCAGCCCCGGGACTAGCGTGACCTACGAGCAGTACTTC
CASSPGTSVTYEQYF
>TRBJ2-2|.|TRBV7-2|.
TGTGCCAGCAGCGCAATACGGGCCGGGGAGCTGTTTTTT
CASSAIRAGELFF